The entry below describes one T cell receptor beta chain. The sample belongs to a study of blood T cell repertoires in COVID-19. Study information: Samples came from the United States, Italy and Spain, spanning acute and convalescent COVID-19. In each case, the material was cDNA or gDNA derived from T cells, B-cell-depleted T cells, or PBMCs.

Generated by immunoSEQ multiplex PCR, the TCRdb table keeps only in-frame clones and is missing some. The sample yields nearly 80,000 clones, roughly 80% seen once. The J segment lost 4 bases and the V segment lost 1 base, leaving 6 bases of the junction unmatched. The germline gives CDR1 SGHNT, CDR2 YYREEE (reference sequence). The CDR3 covers 15 residues. This clonotype originated in a woman aged 70-85 years with acute or convalescent COVID-19. V gene TRBV5-4 combines with J gene TRBJ2-7; TRBD1 matches 9 bases. Sequenced: peripheral blood. CDR3 coding DNA: TGTGCCAGCAGCTTGCCGGGACAGGGACCTTACGAGCAGTACTTC. This codes for CASSLPGQGPYEQYF.